A single T cell receptor (beta chain) is shown here with its context. This entry comes from a study of blood T cell repertoires in COVID-19. Study details: The United States, Italy and Spain were the sources of the acute and convalescent COVID-19 samples.

This CDR3 is 15 amino acids long. Germline CDR1 LGHDT, CDR2 YNNKEL (reference sequence). The germline V and J ends were trimmed by 4 bases and 3 bases, with 12 bases remaining between them. In Cohort 3, a recovered donor had either two negative PCRs, clearance, or symptom resolution. Sequencing used immunoSEQ multiplex PCR; TCRdb keeps in-frame clones, though not all of them. The sample contains some 260,000 clones, just over 90% of which appear only once. Sequencing input: PBMCs or T cells enriched from blood (not recorded which). The receptor comes from a woman younger than 30 who had recovered from COVID-19. V is TRBV3-1 (or the pseudogene TRBV3-2) and J is TRBJ2-2; D gene unclear. CDR3 coding DNA: TGTGCCAGCAGCCCAGAGTCCGGTCACACCGGGGAGCTGTTTTTT. Encoded protein: CASSPESGHTGELFF.